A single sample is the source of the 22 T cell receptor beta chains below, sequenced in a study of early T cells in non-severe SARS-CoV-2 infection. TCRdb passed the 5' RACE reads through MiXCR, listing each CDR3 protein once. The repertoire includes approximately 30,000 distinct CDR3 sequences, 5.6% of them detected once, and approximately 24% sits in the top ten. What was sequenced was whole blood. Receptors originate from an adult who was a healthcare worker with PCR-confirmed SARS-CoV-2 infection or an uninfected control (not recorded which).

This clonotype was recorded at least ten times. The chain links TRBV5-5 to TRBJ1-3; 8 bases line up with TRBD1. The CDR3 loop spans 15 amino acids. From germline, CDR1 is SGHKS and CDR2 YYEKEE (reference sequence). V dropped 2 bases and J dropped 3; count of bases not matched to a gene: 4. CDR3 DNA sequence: TGTGCCAGCAGCTTCGGGACAGGCGGTGGAAACACCATATATTTT. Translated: CASSFGTGGGNTIYF.

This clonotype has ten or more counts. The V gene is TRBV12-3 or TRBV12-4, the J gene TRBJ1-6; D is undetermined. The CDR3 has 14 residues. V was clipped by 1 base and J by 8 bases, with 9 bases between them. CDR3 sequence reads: CASSLDSMYSPLHF. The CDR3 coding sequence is TGTGCCAGCAGTTTAGACAGTATGTATTCACCCCTCCACTTT.

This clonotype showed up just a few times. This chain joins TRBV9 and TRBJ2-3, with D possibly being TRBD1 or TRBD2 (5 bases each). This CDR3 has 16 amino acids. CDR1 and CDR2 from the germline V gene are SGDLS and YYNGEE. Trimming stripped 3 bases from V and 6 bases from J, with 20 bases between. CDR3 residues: CASSASGRGAGDTQYF. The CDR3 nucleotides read TGTGCCAGCAGCGCCAGCGGAAGGGGTGCAGGGGATACGCAGTATTTT. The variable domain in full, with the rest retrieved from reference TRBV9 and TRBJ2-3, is DSGVTQTPKHLITATGQRVTLRCSPRSGDLSVYWYQQSLDQGLQFLIQYYNGEERAKGNILERFSAQQFPDLHSELNLSSLELGDSALYFCASSASGRGAGDTQYFGPGTRLTVL.

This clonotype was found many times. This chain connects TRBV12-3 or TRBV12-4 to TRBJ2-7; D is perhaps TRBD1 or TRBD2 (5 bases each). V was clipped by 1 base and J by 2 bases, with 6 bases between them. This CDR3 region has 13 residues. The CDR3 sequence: CASSLGGPYEQYF. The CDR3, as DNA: TGTGCCAGCAGTTTAGGGGGACCCTACGAGCAGTACTTC.

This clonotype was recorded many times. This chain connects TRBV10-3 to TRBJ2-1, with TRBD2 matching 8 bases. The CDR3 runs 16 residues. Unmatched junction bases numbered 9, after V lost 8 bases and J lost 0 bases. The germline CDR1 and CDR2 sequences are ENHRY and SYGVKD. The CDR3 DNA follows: TGTGCCATCCTGAAAGCGGGGGTCCGCTCCTACAATGAGCAGTTCTTC. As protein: CAILKAGVRSYNEQFF.

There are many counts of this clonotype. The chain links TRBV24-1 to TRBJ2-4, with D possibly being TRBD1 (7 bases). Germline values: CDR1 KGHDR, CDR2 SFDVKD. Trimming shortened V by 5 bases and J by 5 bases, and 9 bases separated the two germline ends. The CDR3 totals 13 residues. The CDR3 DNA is TGTGCCACCAGTGGCAGGGGGGAAAACATTCAGTACTTC. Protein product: CATSGRGENIQYF.

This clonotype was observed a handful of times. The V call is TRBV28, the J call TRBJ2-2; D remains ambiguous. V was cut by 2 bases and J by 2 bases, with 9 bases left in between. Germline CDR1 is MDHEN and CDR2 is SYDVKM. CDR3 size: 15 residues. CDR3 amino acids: CASSLQFQNTGELFF. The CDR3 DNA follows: TGTGCCAGCAGTTTACAGTTCCAAAACACCGGGGAGCTGTTTTTT.

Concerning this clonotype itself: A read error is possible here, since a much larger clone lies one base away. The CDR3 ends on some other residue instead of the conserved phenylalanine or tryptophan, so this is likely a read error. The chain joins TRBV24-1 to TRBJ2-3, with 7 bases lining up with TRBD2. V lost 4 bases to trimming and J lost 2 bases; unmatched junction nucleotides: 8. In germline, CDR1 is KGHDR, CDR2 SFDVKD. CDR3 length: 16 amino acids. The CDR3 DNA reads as TGTGCCACCAGTGACCCCCTAGCGGCTCACACAGATACGCAGTATTCT. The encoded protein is CATSDPLAAHTDTQYS.

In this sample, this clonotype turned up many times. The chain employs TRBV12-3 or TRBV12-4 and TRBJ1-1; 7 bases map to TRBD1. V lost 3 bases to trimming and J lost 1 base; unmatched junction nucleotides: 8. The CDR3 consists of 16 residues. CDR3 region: CASSFWQGGTNTEAFF. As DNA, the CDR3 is TGTGCCAGCAGTTTTTGGCAGGGGGGGACGAACACTGAAGCTTTCTTT.

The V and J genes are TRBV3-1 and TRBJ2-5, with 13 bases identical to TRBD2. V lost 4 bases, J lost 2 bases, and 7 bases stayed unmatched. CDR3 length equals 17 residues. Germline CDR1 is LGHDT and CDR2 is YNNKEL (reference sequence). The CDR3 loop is CASSRGLAGALQETQYF. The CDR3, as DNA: TGTGCCAGCAGCCGCGGACTAGCGGGAGCCCTACAAGAGACCCAGTACTTC.

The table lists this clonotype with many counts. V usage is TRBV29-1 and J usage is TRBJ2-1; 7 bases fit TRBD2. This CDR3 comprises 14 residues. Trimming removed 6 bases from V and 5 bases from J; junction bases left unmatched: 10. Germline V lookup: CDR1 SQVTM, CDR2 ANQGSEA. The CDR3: CSVAWREKHNEQFF. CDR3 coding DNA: TGCAGCGTGGCCTGGCGGGAGAAGCACAATGAGCAGTTCTTC.

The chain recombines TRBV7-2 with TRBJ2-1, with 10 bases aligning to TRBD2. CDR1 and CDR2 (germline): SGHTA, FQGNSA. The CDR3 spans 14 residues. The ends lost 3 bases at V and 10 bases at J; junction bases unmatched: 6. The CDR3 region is CASSLLAGAFEQFF. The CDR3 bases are TGTGCCAGCAGCTTGCTAGCGGGAGCTTTCGAGCAGTTCTTC.

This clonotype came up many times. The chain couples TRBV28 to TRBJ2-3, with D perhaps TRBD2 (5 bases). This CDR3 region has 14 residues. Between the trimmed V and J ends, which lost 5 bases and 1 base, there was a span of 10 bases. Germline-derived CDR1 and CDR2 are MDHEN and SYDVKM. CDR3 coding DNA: TGTGCCAGCAGTCCAATCGGGGGCACAGATACGCAGTATTTT. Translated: CASSPIGGTDTQYF.

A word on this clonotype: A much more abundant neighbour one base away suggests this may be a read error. In DNA, the CDR3 is TGTGCCAGCAGCTCCAACTACACCGGGGAGCTGTTTTTT. Translation gives CASSSNYTGELFF. J is TRBJ2-2 and V is TRBV11-3; D remains ambiguous. Germline CDR1 reads SGHNT; CDR2 reads YENEEA. V shed 4 bases and J shed 3 bases, with 6 bases lying between them. CDR3 length: 13 amino acids.

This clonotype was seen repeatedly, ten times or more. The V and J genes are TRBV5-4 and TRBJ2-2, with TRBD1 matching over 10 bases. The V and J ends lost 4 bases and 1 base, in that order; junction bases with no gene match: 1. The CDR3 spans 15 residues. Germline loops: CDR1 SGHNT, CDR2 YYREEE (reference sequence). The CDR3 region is CASSRDRGNTGELFF. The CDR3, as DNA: TGTGCCAGCAGCCGGGACAGGGGGAACACCGGGGAGCTGTTTTTT.

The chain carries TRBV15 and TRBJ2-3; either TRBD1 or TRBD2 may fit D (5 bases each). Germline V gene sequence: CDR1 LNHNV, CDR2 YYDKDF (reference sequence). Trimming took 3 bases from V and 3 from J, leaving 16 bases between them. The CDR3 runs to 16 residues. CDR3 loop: CATSSPGTRCTDTQYF. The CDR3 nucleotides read TGTGCCACCAGCAGCCCCGGGACCCGTTGTACAGATACGCAGTATTTT.

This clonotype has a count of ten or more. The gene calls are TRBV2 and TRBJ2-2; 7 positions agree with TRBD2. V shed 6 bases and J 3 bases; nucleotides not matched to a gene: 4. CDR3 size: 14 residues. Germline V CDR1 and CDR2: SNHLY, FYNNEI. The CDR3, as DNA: TGTGCCAGCAGGTCGGGGGGTCACACCGGGGAGCTGTTTTTT. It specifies CASRSGGHTGELFF.

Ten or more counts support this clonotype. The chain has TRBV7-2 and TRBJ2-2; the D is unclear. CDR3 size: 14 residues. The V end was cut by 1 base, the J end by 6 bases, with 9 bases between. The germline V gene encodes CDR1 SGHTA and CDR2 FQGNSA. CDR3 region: CASSLVGPAGELFF. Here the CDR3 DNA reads TGTGCCAGCAGCTTAGTCGGTCCCGCCGGGGAGCTGTTTTTT.

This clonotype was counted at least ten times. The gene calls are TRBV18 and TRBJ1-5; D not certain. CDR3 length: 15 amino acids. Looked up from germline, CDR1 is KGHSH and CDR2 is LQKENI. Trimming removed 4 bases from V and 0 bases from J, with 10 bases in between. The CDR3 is CASSLGRSSNQPQHF. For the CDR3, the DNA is TGTGCCAGCTCACTCGGGAGGTCTAGCAATCAGCCCCAGCATTTT.

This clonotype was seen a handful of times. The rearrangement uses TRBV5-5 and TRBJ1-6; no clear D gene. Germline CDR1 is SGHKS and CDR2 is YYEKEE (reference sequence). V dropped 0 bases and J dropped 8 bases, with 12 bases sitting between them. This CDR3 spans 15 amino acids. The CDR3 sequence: CASSLEQLGYSPLHF. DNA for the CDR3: TGTGCCAGCAGCTTGGAACAGTTGGGGTATTCACCCCTCCACTTT. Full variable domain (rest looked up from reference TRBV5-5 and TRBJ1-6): DAGVTQSPTHLIKTRGQQVTLRCSPISGHKSVSWYQQVLGQGPQFIFQYYEKEERGRGNFPDRFSARQFPNYSSELNVNALLLGDSALYLCASSLEQLGYSPLHFGNGTRLTVT.

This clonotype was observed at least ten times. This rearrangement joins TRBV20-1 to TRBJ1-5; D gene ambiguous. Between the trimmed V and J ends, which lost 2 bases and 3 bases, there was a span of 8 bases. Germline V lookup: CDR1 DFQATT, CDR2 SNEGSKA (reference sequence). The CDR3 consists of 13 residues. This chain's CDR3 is CSARLSDNQPQHF. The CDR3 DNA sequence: TGCAGTGCTAGATTGTCAGACAATCAGCCCCAGCATTTT.

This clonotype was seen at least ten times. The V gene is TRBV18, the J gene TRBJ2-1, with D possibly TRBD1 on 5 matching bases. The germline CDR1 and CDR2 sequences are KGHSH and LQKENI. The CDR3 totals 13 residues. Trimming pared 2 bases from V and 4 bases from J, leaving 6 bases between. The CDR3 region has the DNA TGTGCCAGCTCACCAACAGGATACAATGAGCAGTTCTTC. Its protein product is CASSPTGYNEQFF.